This TCR beta chain was identified in a study of T-cell memory formation after mild COVID-19. Findings of the study overall: The main location of contracting CD4+ clones was CM and EM, and that of contracting CD8+ clones was EMRA. Clones that got smaller from day 15 to 85 had even CD4/CD8, while clones growing later tipped toward CD4+.

Germline V gives CDR1 SGHTA, CDR2 FQGNSA. Trimming took 2 bases from V and 3 from J; bases not matched to a gene: 10. This CDR3 has 17 amino acids. The sample holds a few counts of this clonotype. Its specificity is not known. TCR alpha and TCR beta cDNA libraries carrying sample barcodes and UMIs came from 5'RACE with constant-segment primers. TCRdb re-called the 5' RACE reads with MiXCR, one entry per CDR3 protein. The repertoire includes around 470,000 distinct CDR3 sequences, 15% to 25% of them detected once, and approximately 8.1% sits in the top ten. Sequenced sample: PBMCs or a T cell subset sorted from them (not recorded which). The chain employs TRBV7-2 and TRBJ1-1; the match to TRBD1 covers 9 bases. The source of this sequence is an adult woman who had mild COVID-19 (a few samples of this study predate the infection). Cell type and time point are not known. CDR3 amino acids: CASSLPGTGYSDTEAFF. Written as DNA, the CDR3 is TGTGCCAGCAGCTTACCAGGGACAGGGTATTCGGACACTGAAGCTTTCTTT. The full variable domain, with the rest looked up from reference TRBV7-2 and TRBJ1-1, is GAGVSQSPSNKVTEKGKDVELRCDPISGHTALYWYRQSLGQGLEFLIYFQGNSAPDKSGLPSDRFSAERTGGSVSTLTIQRTQQEDSAVYLCASSLPGTGYSDTEAFFGQGTRLTVV.